The T cell receptor beta chain described here comes from a study of blood T cell repertoires in COVID-19. Germline loops: CDR1 SEHNR, CDR2 FQNEAQ (reference sequence). CDR3 size: 13 residues. The V and J ends lost 2 bases and 9 bases respectively, with 14 bases between them. Methods used by the authors: Reference gene primers were amplified, and this amplification served to estimate nucleated cell counts. Clones were sequenced by immunoSEQ multiplex PCR, and TCRdb holds only the in-frame ones, with some missing. The V and J calls and clone size are taken from that table; D and trimming were inferred from the DNA. The table includes tens of thousands of clones, about 78% detected once.

Sequences were obtained from peripheral blood. The TCR comes from a man older than 75 with acute or convalescent COVID-19. The rearrangement uses TRBV7-9 and TRBJ2-7; weak D call: TRBD1 (5 bases). CDR3 nucleotides: TGTGCCAGCAGCTTAAGAACAGTGGGGCGGCAGTACTTC. The encoded protein is CASSLRTVGRQYF.